Sequencing of this T cell receptor beta chain was carried out in a study of PD-1 blockade in classical Hodgkin lymphoma. The assay was immunoSEQ multiplex PCR, and TCRdb's table has in-frame clones only and misses some. Of 42,000 or so clones detected, about 86% appear once; the ten largest clones hold about 5.5%. CDR1 and CDR2 from the germline V gene are LGHNA and YNFKEQ. Trimming pared 0 bases from V and 0 bases from J, leaving 8 bases between. The CDR3 extends over 15 amino acids. Brentuximab vedotin exposure varied, and every patient relapsed after autologous stem cell transplantation. The input for sequencing was peripheral blood mononuclear cells (PBMCs), taken before the second cycle of nivolumab. This sequence joins TRBV4-2 and TRBJ1-2; D not certain. This sequence was found in a human donor with classical Hodgkin lymphoma. This CDR3 is CASSQDLGANYGYTF. The DNA for the CDR3 is TGTGCCAGCAGCCAAGATCTTGGGGCTAACTATGGCTACACCTTC.